This TCR beta chain was obtained from a study of shared clonotypes between healthy human individuals. Study-level points and caveats: Clonotype sharing among donors was expected to depend on sequencing depth.

This CDR3 is built from 16 residues. CDR1 is MNHEY, CDR2 SVGAGI, per germline. The V and J ends lost 0 bases and 2 bases respectively, with 10 bases between them. Method: immunoSEQ multiplex PCR; TCRdb's copy keeps in-frame clones and lacks some. The sample yields more than 2,000,000 clones, just over 90% seen once. In the case of this clone: Its antigen remains unidentified.

Sequencing was done on a sample of naive CD4+ T cells sorted from blood. Subset noted: CD45RA+ positively selected. V usage is TRBV6-5 and J usage is TRBJ2-2; D possibly corresponds to TRBD1 (7 bases). This sequence originates from a man between 18 and 29 years old in good health. CDR3 in amino acids: CASSYSRDSNTGELFF. CDR3 sequence (DNA): TGTGCCAGCAGTTACTCGCGGGACAGCAACACCGGGGAGCTGTTTTTT.